The sequence of this T cell receptor (beta chain) was determined in a study of metastatic and nonmetastatic thyroid tumors. Until they underwent thyroid surgery, no patient had received any treatment. V lost 5 bases to trimming and J lost 0 bases; unmatched junction nucleotides: 8. CDR3 length equals 16 residues. The germline V gene has CDR1 SEHNR and CDR2 FQNEAQ (reference sequence). This clone was counted at least ten times. TCRdb re-processed the PCR reads through MiXCR. The sample has more than 30,000 clones, about 20% seen once; the top ten hold about 22%. The source of this sequence is a female donor with papillary thyroid cancer or a benign thyroid nodule (not recorded which). Some clones in this sample may be carry-over from other donors' samples. The rearrangement uses TRBV7-9 and TRBJ2-3; 7 positions agree with TRBD2. The material sequenced was blood. CDR3: CASSPDGGTSTDTQYF. DNA for the CDR3: TGTGCCAGCAGCCCCGACGGGGGGACTAGCACAGATACGCAGTATTTT.